These 11 T cell receptor beta chains originate from one sample sequenced in a study of identical twins. TCRdb re-analysed the 5' RACE reads in MiXCR, keeping a single row per CDR3 protein. This table has some 1,600,000 distinct CDR3 sequences, under 35% appearing once. Sequenced material: cord blood. Source of these receptors: a newborn girl in good health.

The genes are TRBV4-2 and TRBJ2-3; 7 nucleotides match TRBD2. From germline, CDR1 is LGHNA and CDR2 YNFKEQ. This CDR3 is 14 amino acids long. Losses at the gene ends were 4 bases for V and 4 bases for J; bases not matched to a gene: 5. CDR3 region: CASSRAGEPDTQYF. Written as DNA, the CDR3 is TGTGCCAGCAGCCGGGCGGGGGAGCCAGATACGCAGTATTTT.

This clonotype was detected only a few times. CDR3 sequence: CASSLGARNTDTQYF. The CDR3 nucleotides are TGTGCCAGCAGCTTGGGGGCTAGAAACACAGATACGCAGTATTTT. The chain recombines TRBV7-2 with TRBJ2-3, with D perhaps matching TRBD1 (6 bases). V lost 3 bases, J lost 2 bases, and 12 bases lay in between. The CDR3 has 15 amino acids. Germline V gives CDR1 SGHTA, CDR2 FQGNSA.

The rearrangement uses TRBV20-1 and TRBJ2-1; D is perhaps TRBD1 (6 bases). The CDR3 covers 14 residues. Trimming shortened V by 4 bases and J by 0 bases, and 10 bases separated the two germline ends. Germline V gene data show CDR1 as DFQATT and CDR2 as SNEGSKA (reference sequence). CDR3 coding DNA: TGCAGTGCTACCGAAGGGGGCTCCTACAATGAGCAGTTCTTC. As protein: CSATEGGSYNEQFF.

The count of this clonotype is one. The V call is TRBV27, the J call TRBJ2-1, with 14 bases identical to TRBD2. CDR1 is MNHEY and CDR2 is SMNVEV in the germline V gene (reference sequence). This CDR3 has 18 amino acids. The trim removed 1 base at V and 3 bases at J, leaving 5 bases unmatched. The DNA for the CDR3 is TGTGCCAGCAGTTTATTGACTAGCGGGGGGGCGGTCTACAATGAGCAGTTCTTC. It yields the protein CASSLLTSGGAVYNEQFF.

J is TRBJ2-1 and V is TRBV6-6, with 7 bases that match TRBD2. This CDR3 region has 17 residues. Germline V CDR1 and CDR2: MNHNY, SVGAGI (reference sequence). The trim removed 2 bases at V and 4 bases at J, leaving 11 bases unmatched. CDR3 nucleotides: TGTGCCAGCAGTTACGCCCTTTTGGGCGGGGGTTACAATGAGCAGTTCTTC. Protein: CASSYALLGGGYNEQFF.

The chain joins TRBV21-1 to TRBJ1-1; the table gives TRBD1 as D, unverified against the DNA. TRBV21-1 is designated a pseudogene. The CDR3 consists of 18 residues. The CDR3 DNA sequence: TGTGCCAGCAGCAAAGGTCGGTTGGCAGGGGGTGGGAACACTGAAGCTTTCTTT. Protein: CASSKGRLAGGGNTEAFF.

The chain uses TRBV2 and TRBJ1-4, with 7 bases that match TRBD1. The V gene's germline CDR1 is SNHLY and CDR2 FYNNEI. The CDR3 consists of 12 residues. J lost 12 bases, V lost 7 bases, and 8 bases had no gene match. The chain's CDR3 is CASIYDRDQLFF. CDR3 bases: TGTGCCAGCATTTACGACAGGGACCAACTGTTTTTT.

The chain carries TRBV20-1 and TRBJ2-1; D may correspond to TRBD1 or TRBD2 (5 bases each). CDR3 length equals 17 residues. In germline, CDR1 is DFQATT, CDR2 SNEGSKA (reference sequence). V lost 2 bases to trimming and J lost 0 bases, with 17 bases between them. CDR3 amino acids: CSARRRGGPPSYNEQFF. The CDR3 DNA reads as TGCAGTGCTAGACGCCGGGGCGGACCACCCTCCTACAATGAGCAGTTCTTC.

A few counts support this clonotype. V and J are TRBV6-6 and TRBJ1-5; D is possibly TRBD1 (5 bases). With 0 bases removed from V and 7 bases from J, the gap between germline ends came to 7 bases. Germline assignment: CDR1 MNHNY and CDR2 SVGAGI (reference sequence). The CDR3 loop spans 13 amino acids. The CDR3 nucleotides are TGTGCCAGCAGTTACTCAGGGGAACAGCCCCAGCATTTT. Translated, it gives CASSYSGEQPQHF.

In its sample, this clonotype was seen a few times. V and J are TRBV12-3 or TRBV12-4 and TRBJ2-3, with 7 nucleotides matching TRBD2. This CDR3 has 15 residues. The trim removed 5 bases at V and 5 bases at J, leaving 10 bases unmatched. The CDR3: CASSAPWGGKDTQYF. CDR3 nucleotide sequence: TGTGCCAGCAGTGCCCCCTGGGGGGGGAAAGATACGCAGTATTTT.

The V gene is TRBV13, the J gene TRBJ1-2; 11 nucleotides agree with TRBD1. The CDR3 sequence is 16 residues long. J was trimmed by 4 bases and V by 4 bases; bases with no gene match: 8. CDR1 and CDR2 (germline): PRHDT, FYEKMQ (reference sequence). The CDR3 nucleotides are TGTGCCAGCAGCTCCGGACAGGGGGCGCTGCCCTATGGCTACACCTTC. Translated: CASSSGQGALPYGYTF.